This T cell receptor beta chain was captured by sequencing in a study of shared clonotypes between healthy human individuals. This table comes from immunoSEQ multiplex PCR, and its TCRdb copy is limited to in-frame clones, with some not included. The sample has about 2.4 million clones; about 92% are singletons. With 2 bases removed from V and 6 bases from J, the gap between germline ends came to 9 bases. CDR3 length: 12 residues. Germline V gene lookup returns CDR1 SGHRS and CDR2 YFSETQ. Sequenced input: naive CD4+ T cells sorted from blood. The subset here: CD45RA+ positively selected. The clonotype originates from a young man in good health. The V gene is TRBV5-1, the J gene TRBJ2-7; D gene uncertain. The CDR3 DNA sequence: TGCGCCAGCAGCTTCGATGCGACCGAGCAGTACTTC. It codes for CASSFDATEQYF.